The 19 T cell receptor beta chains in this list originate from one sample, sequenced in a study of control samples from healthy donors and cancer patients. Sequenced by immunoSEQ multiplex PCR; TCRdb stores in-frame clones only, minus some. The data show some 160,000 clones, 89% seen once. Specimen: blood. All receptors derive from a man aged 25-45 years in good health.

The chain uses TRBV27 and TRBJ2-3; possibly TRBD1 or TRBD2 for D (5 bases each). This CDR3 is 12 amino acids long. Germline V gives CDR1 MNHEY, CDR2 SMNVEV (reference sequence). V dropped 6 bases and J dropped 6 bases, with 10 bases sitting between them. CDR3 protein: CASRRGADTQYF. The CDR3 region has the DNA TGTGCCAGCAGAAGAGGGGCTGATACGCAGTATTTT.

J is TRBJ2-7 and V is TRBV7-9, with D possibly being TRBD1 (5 bases). V was cut by 7 bases and J by 2 bases, with 15 bases left in between. The CDR3 is 14 residues long. From germline, CDR1 is SEHNR and CDR2 FQNEAQ (reference sequence). The CDR3 spells CASIPPQGPYEQYF. The CDR3, as DNA: TGTGCCAGCATCCCCCCGCAGGGTCCCTACGAGCAGTACTTC.

This chain uses TRBV20-1 with TRBJ1-2; no firm D call. This CDR3 is built from 10 residues. Trimming took 3 bases from V and 6 from J, leaving 5 bases between them. Germline V gene lookup returns CDR1 DFQATT and CDR2 SNEGSKA (reference sequence). The CDR3 sequence: CSASQNGYTF. CDR3 DNA sequence: TGCAGTGCTAGTCAGAATGGCTACACCTTC.

The chain employs TRBV12-5 and TRBJ2-7; the match to TRBD2 covers 8 bases. The CDR3 runs to 14 residues. The J segment lost 2 bases and the V segment lost 6 bases, leaving 6 bases of the junction unmatched. Germline V gives CDR1 LGHNT, CDR2 FRNRAP. CDR3 in DNA: TGTGCTAGTGGCCCCGGGAGGGACCCCTACGAGCAGTACTTC. It yields the protein CASGPGRDPYEQYF. The variable domain in full, completed from reference TRBV12-5 and TRBJ2-7, reads DARVTQTPRHKVTEMGQEVTMRCQPILGHNTVFWYRQTMMQGLELLAYFRNRAPLDDSGMPKDRFSAEMPDATLATLKIQPSEPRDSAVYFCASGPGRDPYEQYFGPGTRLTVT.

This clone was counted once. The chain combines TRBV11-2 with TRBJ2-7; 10 bases are shared with TRBD1. V was clipped by 1 base and J by 2 bases; unmatched bases: 5. Looked up from germline, CDR1 is SGHAT and CDR2 is FQNNGV. This CDR3 is 16 amino acids long. CDR3 amino acids: CASSLVWGQGTYEQYF. The CDR3 nucleotides read TGTGCCAGCAGCTTAGTTTGGGGACAGGGGACCTACGAGCAGTACTTC.

The gene calls are TRBV9 and TRBJ2-7; D unresolved. CDR1 and CDR2 (germline): SGDLS, YYNGEE. This CDR3 spans 15 amino acids. The germline V and J ends were trimmed by 4 bases and 7 bases, with 21 bases remaining between them. The CDR3 coding sequence is TGTGCCAGCAGCCAACAAGGGTCGGCGGTTTCGGAGCAGTACTTC. Encoded protein: CASSQQGSAVSEQYF.

The rearrangement links TRBV18 to TRBJ1-2; 9 bases match TRBD1. CDR1 is KGHSH, CDR2 LQKENI, per germline. The CDR3 spans 14 residues. With V trimmed by 5 bases and J by 4 bases, 5 bases remained unmatched. The CDR3 coding sequence is TGTGCCAGCTCATCGGACAGGGGCGGCTATGGCTACACCTTC. Translation: CASSSDRGGYGYTF.

The chain's CDR3 is CASSQDGRRGLAGPKNIQYF. The CDR3, as DNA: TGTGCCAGCAGCCAAGATGGGAGGAGGGGGCTGGCGGGACCCAAAAACATTCAGTACTTC. The chain employs TRBV3-1 (or the pseudogene TRBV3-2) and TRBJ2-4, with D possibly matching TRBD1 (7 bases). Germline V gives CDR1 LGHDT, CDR2 YNNKEL (reference sequence). The CDR3 sequence is 20 residues long. V lost 0 bases to trimming and J lost 2 bases, with 23 bases between them.

This chain connects TRBV5-1 to TRBJ2-5, with 11 bases identical to TRBD2. The CDR3 is made up of 18 amino acids. J was trimmed by 5 bases and V by 0 bases; bases with no gene match: 12. The germline V gene has CDR1 SGHRS and CDR2 YFSETQ. CDR3 in amino acids: CASSLGVAGGLRMETQYF. CDR3 DNA sequence: TGCGCCAGCAGCTTGGGTGTAGCGGGGGGGCTCCGTATGGAGACCCAGTACTTC.

The chain joins TRBV6-2 or TRBV6-3 to TRBJ1-5, with unresolved D. The length of the CDR3 is 15 residues. Between the trimmed V and J ends, which lost 3 bases and 4 bases, there was a span of 13 bases. Germline V gene sequence: CDR1 MNHEY, CDR2 SVGEGT. DNA of the CDR3: TGTGCCAGCAGTTATGGGCAGGTAACGAATCAGCCCCAGCATTTT. This translates into CASSYGQVTNQPQHF.

The chain links TRBV29-1 to TRBJ1-2; D is unresolved. Trimming removed 7 bases from V and 6 bases from J, with 24 bases in between. Looked up from germline, CDR1 is SQVTM and CDR2 is ANQGSEA. The CDR3 has 15 residues. The CDR3 DNA reads as TGCAGCGCAATGGGGTCCAGCTACCGAGGTGATGGCTACACCTTC. Its protein is CSAMGSSYRGDGYTF.

This chain uses TRBV6-6 with TRBJ2-3, with no clear D. The CDR3 is 11 amino acids. The germline gives CDR1 MNHNY, CDR2 SVGAGI (reference sequence). V lost 10 bases to trimming and J lost 5 bases, with 10 bases between them. The CDR3 DNA reads as TGTGCCACAAGTGAGGTAGATACGCAGTATTTT. Translated: CATSEVDTQYF.

V is TRBV3-1 (or the pseudogene TRBV3-2) and J is TRBJ1-2; maybe TRBD1 (6 bases). This CDR3 comprises 17 residues. Germline V CDR1 and CDR2: LGHDT, YNNKEL (reference sequence). Trimming shortened V by 0 bases and J by 2 bases, and 16 bases separated the two germline ends. The CDR3 DNA is TGTGCCAGCAGCCAAGATCCCCTCAGGGGCGCCAACTATGGCTACACCTTC. It yields the protein CASSQDPLRGANYGYTF.

The chain is built from TRBV5-1 and TRBJ2-7, with D tentatively TRBD1 or TRBD2 (5 bases each). The CDR3 has 15 amino acids. The ends were cut back, 0 bases at V and 3 bases at J, with 13 bases in the middle. The germline gives CDR1 SGHRS, CDR2 YFSETQ. The CDR3 DNA is TGCGCCAGCAGCTTGGATCCCAGGGAGTTCTACGAGCAGTACTTC. It is translated as CASSLDPREFYEQYF.

This chain joins TRBV6-2 or TRBV6-3 and TRBJ1-4; possible D gene TRBD1, 5 bases. The CDR3 sequence is 14 residues long. Trimming pared 6 bases from V and 4 bases from J, leaving 12 bases between. In germline, CDR1 is MNHEY, CDR2 SVGEGT. The CDR3 nucleotides are TGTGCCAGCAGCAACCCTGGGGGTAATGAAAAACTGTTTTTT. Amino acids: CASSNPGGNEKLFF.

This clone was observed once. This rearrangement joins TRBV6-5 to TRBJ2-4; weak D call: TRBD2 (6 bases). CDR1 is MNHEY, CDR2 SVGAGI, per germline. Trimming took off 2 bases at V and 9 bases at J, with 17 bases between the two ends. This CDR3 is built from 15 residues. The CDR3 loop is CASSYSSEGQGIQYF. CDR3 in DNA: TGTGCCAGCAGTTACAGCTCGGAGGGCCAGGGCATTCAGTACTTC.

The rearrangement joins TRBV3-1 (or the pseudogene TRBV3-2) to TRBJ2-2; 10 bases fit TRBD2. CDR1 and CDR2 from the germline V gene are LGHDT and YNNKEL (reference sequence). This CDR3 contains 16 residues. The V and J ends lost 4 bases and 5 bases, in that order; junction bases with no gene match: 7. CDR3 bases: TGTGCCAGCAGCCCGAAAGCGGGAGGGCATACCGGGGAGCTGTTTTTT. The encoded protein is CASSPKAGGHTGELFF.

The chain links TRBV19 to TRBJ1-1, with D unresolved. V lost 9 bases and J lost 4, with 21 bases in between. This CDR3 spans 15 amino acids. Per germline, CDR1 LNHDA and CDR2 SQIVND (reference sequence). The CDR3 coding sequence is TGTGCCAGCCAGACGAACTACCGGGTCCTCACTGAAGCTTTCTTT. The encoded protein is CASQTNYRVLTEAFF.

The CDR3 here is CASSVGETAYEQYF. The CDR3 DNA is TGTGCCAGCAGCGTAGGCGAGACAGCCTACGAGCAGTACTTC. J is TRBJ2-7 and V is TRBV9, with D maybe TRBD1 (5 bases). The CDR3 has 14 residues. Germline CDR1 is SGDLS and CDR2 is YYNGEE. V lost 0 bases and J lost 2, with 9 bases in between.